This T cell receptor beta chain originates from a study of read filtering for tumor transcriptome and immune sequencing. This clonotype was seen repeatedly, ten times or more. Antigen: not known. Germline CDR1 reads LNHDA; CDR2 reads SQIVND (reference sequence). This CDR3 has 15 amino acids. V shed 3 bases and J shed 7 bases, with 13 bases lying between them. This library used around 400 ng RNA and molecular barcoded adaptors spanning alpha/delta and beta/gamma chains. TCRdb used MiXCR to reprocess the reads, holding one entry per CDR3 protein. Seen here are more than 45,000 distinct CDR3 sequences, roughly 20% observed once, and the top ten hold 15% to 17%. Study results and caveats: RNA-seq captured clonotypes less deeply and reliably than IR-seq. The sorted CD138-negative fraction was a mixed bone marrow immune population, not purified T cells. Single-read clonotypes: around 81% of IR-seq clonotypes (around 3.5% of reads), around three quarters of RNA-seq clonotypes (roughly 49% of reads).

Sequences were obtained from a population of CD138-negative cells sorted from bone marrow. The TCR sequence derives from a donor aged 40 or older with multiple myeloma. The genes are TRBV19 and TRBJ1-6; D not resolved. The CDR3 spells CASSILGSSNSPLHF. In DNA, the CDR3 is TGTGCCAGTAGTATCTTAGGTTCTTCAAATTCACCCCTCCACTTT. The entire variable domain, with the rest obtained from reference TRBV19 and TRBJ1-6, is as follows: DGGITQSPKYLFRKEGQNVTLSCEQNLNHDAMYWYRQDPGQGLRLIYYSQIVNDFQKGDIAEGYSVSREKKESFPLTVTSAQKNPTAFYLCASSILGSSNSPLHFGNGTRLTVT.